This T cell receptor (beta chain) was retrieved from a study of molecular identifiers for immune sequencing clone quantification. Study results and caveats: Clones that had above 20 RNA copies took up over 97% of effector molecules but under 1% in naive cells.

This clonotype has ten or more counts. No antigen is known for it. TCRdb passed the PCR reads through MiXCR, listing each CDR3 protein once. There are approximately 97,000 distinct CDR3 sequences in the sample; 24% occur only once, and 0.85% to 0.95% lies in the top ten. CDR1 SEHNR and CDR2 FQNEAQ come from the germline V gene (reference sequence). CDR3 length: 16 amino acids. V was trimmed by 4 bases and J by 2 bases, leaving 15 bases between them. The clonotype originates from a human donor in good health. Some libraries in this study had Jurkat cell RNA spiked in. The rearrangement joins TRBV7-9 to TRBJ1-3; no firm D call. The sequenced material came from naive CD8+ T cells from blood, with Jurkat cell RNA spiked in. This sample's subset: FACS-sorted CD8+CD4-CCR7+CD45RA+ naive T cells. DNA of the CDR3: TGTGCCAGCAGCTCCGGTCCCGTTTGGGCTGGAAACACCATATATTTT. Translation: CASSSGPVWAGNTIYF.